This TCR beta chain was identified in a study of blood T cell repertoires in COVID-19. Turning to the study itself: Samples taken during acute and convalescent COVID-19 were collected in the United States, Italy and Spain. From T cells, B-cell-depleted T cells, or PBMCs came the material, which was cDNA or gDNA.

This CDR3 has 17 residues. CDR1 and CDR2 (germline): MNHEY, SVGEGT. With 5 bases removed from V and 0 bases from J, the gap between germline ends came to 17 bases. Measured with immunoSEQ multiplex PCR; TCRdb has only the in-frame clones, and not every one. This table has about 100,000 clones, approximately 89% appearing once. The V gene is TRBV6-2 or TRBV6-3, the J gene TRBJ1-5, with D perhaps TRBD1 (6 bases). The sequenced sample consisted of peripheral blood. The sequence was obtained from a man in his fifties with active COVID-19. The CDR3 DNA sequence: TGTGCCAGCAGTGCCCCCCGCGACAGGTATAGCAATCAGCCCCAGCATTTT. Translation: CASSAPRDRYSNQPQHF.